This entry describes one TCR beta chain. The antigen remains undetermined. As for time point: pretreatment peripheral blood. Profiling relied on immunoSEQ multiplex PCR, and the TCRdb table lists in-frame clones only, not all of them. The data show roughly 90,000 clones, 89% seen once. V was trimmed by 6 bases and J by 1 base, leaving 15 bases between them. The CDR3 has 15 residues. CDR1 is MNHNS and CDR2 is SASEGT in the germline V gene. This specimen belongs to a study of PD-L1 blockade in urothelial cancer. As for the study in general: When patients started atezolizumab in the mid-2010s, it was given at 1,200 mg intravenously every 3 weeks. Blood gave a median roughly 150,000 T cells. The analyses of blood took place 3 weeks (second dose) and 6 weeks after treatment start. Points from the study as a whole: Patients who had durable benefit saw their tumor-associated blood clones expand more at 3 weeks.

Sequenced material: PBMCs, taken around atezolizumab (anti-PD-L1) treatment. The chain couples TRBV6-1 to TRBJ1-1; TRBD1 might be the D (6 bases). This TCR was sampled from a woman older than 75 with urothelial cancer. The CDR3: CASRIDGQRNTEAFF. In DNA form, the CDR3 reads TGTGCCAGCAGAATCGACGGACAGCGGAACACTGAAGCTTTCTTT.